The 8 T cell receptor beta chains below all came from one sample that was sequenced in a study of cytomegalovirus exposure and HLA in healthy donors. The PCR was carried out with 60 Vbeta primers and 13 Jbeta primers. Clones were sequenced by immunoSEQ multiplex PCR, and TCRdb holds only the in-frame ones, with some missing. The data contain roughly 220,000 clones, 60% to 80% of them seen just once; the ten biggest clones take up 1.8%. Sample: PBMCs. These TCRs come from a woman under 40 in good health and CMV-seronegative.

This clone has just one count. The chain carries TRBV5-4 and TRBJ2-1; 8 nucleotides match TRBD2. This CDR3 has 15 amino acids. With 0 bases clipped from V and 3 bases from J, the junction kept 2 bases outside the gene matches. CDR1 and CDR2 (germline): SGHNT, YYREEE (reference sequence). DNA of the CDR3: TGTGCCAGCAGCTTGGAGCTAGCGGGCTACAATGAGCAGTTCTTC. This encodes CASSLELAGYNEQFF.

The V gene is TRBV7-6, the J gene TRBJ1-4; 12 bases agree with TRBD1. CDR1 and CDR2 (germline): SGHVS, FNYEAQ. J lost 2 bases, V lost 1 base, and 8 bases had no gene match. The CDR3 consists of 19 residues. In DNA form, the CDR3 reads TGTGCCAGCAGCTTAGGGCGGGGACAGGGGGCGTCGACTAATGAAAAACTGTTTTTT. Amino acid sequence: CASSLGRGQGASTNEKLFF.

The chain couples TRBV9 to TRBJ2-7, with a tentative D call TRBD2 (5 bases). The CDR3 is 15 amino acids. Germline CDR1 and CDR2: SGDLS and YYNGEE. V was clipped by 0 bases and J by 2 bases, with 12 bases between them. This CDR3 reads CASSVGLGLPYEQYF. CDR3 sequence (DNA): TGTGCCAGCAGCGTAGGGCTTGGACTGCCCTACGAGCAGTACTTC.

Here the CDR3 DNA reads TGCAGCGTGGTTTCAGGGGCTCGGGATGGCTACACCTTC. Protein sequence: CSVVSGARDGYTF. The chain employs TRBV29-1 and TRBJ1-2, with D tentatively TRBD1 (6 bases). CDR1 SQVTM and CDR2 ANQGSEA come from the germline V gene. The CDR3 has 13 residues. Between the trimmed V and J ends, which lost 6 bases and 6 bases, there was a span of 17 bases.

The gene calls are TRBV5-1 and TRBJ2-4; 8 nucleotides line up with TRBD2. This CDR3 has 15 amino acids. Germline CDR1 reads SGHRS; CDR2 reads YFSETQ. V lost 0 bases, J lost 9 bases, and 8 bases stayed unmatched. The CDR3 DNA sequence: TGCGCCAGCAGCTTGGACGGACTAGCTCAGGGCATTCAGTACTTC. It specifies CASSLDGLAQGIQYF.

The chain is built from TRBV5-1 and TRBJ2-6; D gene uncertain. Germline-derived CDR1 and CDR2 are SGHRS and YFSETQ. Trimming pared 4 bases from V and 2 bases from J, leaving 10 bases between. The CDR3 loop spans 15 amino acids. This CDR3 reads CASSPQQPGANVLTF. The CDR3 DNA follows: TGCGCCAGCAGCCCCCAACAGCCTGGGGCCAACGTCCTGACTTTC.

The genes are TRBV7-3 and TRBJ2-7, with D perhaps matching TRBD2 (7 bases). The V and J ends lost 1 base and 0 bases respectively, with 10 bases between them. The CDR3 contains 15 residues. Germline loops: CDR1 SGHTA, CDR2 FQGTGA. CDR3: CASSLSGGASYEQYF. CDR3 in DNA: TGTGCCAGCAGCTTAAGTGGGGGGGCCTCCTACGAGCAGTACTTC.

The chain carries TRBV9 and TRBJ2-7; D call uncertain. This CDR3 spans 14 amino acids. CDR1 is SGDLS, CDR2 YYNGEE, per germline. Between the trimmed V and J ends, which lost 1 base and 6 bases, there was a span of 14 bases. Written as DNA, the CDR3 is TGTGCCAGCAGCGTACAGGCTGGTCTATTCGAGCAGTACTTC. Residues: CASSVQAGLFEQYF.